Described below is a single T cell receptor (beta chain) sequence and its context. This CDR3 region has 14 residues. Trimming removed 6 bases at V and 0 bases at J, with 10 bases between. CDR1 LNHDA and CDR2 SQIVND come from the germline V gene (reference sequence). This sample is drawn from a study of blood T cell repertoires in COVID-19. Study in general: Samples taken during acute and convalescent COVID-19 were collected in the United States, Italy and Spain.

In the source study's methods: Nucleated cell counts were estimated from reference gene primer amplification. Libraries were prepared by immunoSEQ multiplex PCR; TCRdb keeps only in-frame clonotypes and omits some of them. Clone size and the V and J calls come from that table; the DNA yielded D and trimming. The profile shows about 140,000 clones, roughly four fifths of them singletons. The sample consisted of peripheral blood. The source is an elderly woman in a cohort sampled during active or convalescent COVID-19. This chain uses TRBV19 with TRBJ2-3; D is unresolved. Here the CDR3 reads CASRKRASTDTQYF. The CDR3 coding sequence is TGTGCCAGTAGGAAGCGAGCTAGCACAGATACGCAGTATTTT.